This TCR beta chain was captured by sequencing in a study of OX40 agonist ivuxolimab in advanced cancers. Using immunoSEQ multiplex PCR, the repertoire was profiled, and TCRdb retains in-frame clones only, with some absent. The sample has 65,000 to 90,000 clones, over 75% seen once. Germline V gene sequence: CDR1 SQVTM, CDR2 ANQGSEA. The CDR3 consists of 13 residues. The chain combines TRBV29-1 with TRBJ2-3; D is uncertain. The TCR was taken from an adult with an advanced solid tumor such as melanoma, head and neck, liver or kidney cancer. Specimen: CD4+ or CD8+ T cells sorted from blood, collected in a trial of the OX40 agonist ivuxolimab. The CDR3 sequence is CSVIRSSTDTQYF. As DNA, the CDR3 is TGCAGTGTGATACGGTCTAGCACAGATACGCAGTATTTT.